The rows below give T cell receptor beta chains drawn from one sample of a study of lymphopenia after photon versus proton radiotherapy. Sequencing used immunoSEQ multiplex PCR; TCRdb keeps in-frame clones, though not all of them. The sample consists of 65,000 to 70,000 clones, about nine tenths of them appearing once. The sequencing here drew on peripheral blood, taken from a patient treated with photon-based radiotherapy. The receptor set was obtained from a woman aged 70-85 years with pancreatic cancer. Each CDR3 is given with its conserved first and last residue. The D gene is left open where the match is weak.

>.|TRBV15|TRBJ1-2
TGTGCCACCAGCAGAGATCGGTTGGGGGGGCGAGACGATGGCTACACCTTC
CATSRDRLGGRDDGYTF
>TRBD1|TRBV28|TRBJ1-2
TGTGCCAGCAGTCCCCGGGACAGACCTAACTATGGCTACACCTTC
CASSPRDRPNYGYTF
>.|TRBV7-8|TRBJ1-4
TGTGCCAGCAGCTCAGGAGCAACTAATGAAAAACTGTTTTTT
CASSSGATNEKLFF
>.|TRBV27|TRBJ2-5
TGTGCCAGCAGACCGGGACTTGGAGGGACCCAGTACTTC
CASRPGLGGTQYF
>.|TRBV28|TRBJ1-3
TGTGCCAGCAGTTCACAGGGCGGCTCCGGAAACACCATATATTTT
CASSSQGGSGNTIYF
>.|TRBV23-1|TRBJ1-5
TGCGCCAGCAGTCAATCGGGGGGGGGCATGGCTCAGCCCCAGCATTTT
CASSQSGGGMAQPQHF
>TRBD2|TRBV28|TRBJ2-5
TGTGCCAGCAGGCCGAGCGGGAGTCGGGGCGAGACCCAGTACTTC
CASRPSGSRGETQYF
>.|TRBV13|TRBJ2-1
TGTGCCAGCAGCCCCGTCGGCCGGACCGCGAACGGTGAGCAGTTCTTC
CASSPVGRTANGEQFF
>TRBD2|TRBV7-2|TRBJ2-1
TGTGCCAGCAGCGGGCAGAGGGAGGGCTACAATGAGCAGTTCTTC
CASSGQREGYNEQFF
>.|TRBV2|TRBJ2-2
TGTGCCAGCAGTGAAAGGCTGCGAACTACCGGGGAGCTGTTTTTT
CASSERLRTTGELFF
>.|TRBV4-1|TRBJ2-7
TGCGCCAGCAGCCAAGGGAAGTCTAGCTCCTACGAGCAGTACTTC
CASSQGKSSSYEQYF